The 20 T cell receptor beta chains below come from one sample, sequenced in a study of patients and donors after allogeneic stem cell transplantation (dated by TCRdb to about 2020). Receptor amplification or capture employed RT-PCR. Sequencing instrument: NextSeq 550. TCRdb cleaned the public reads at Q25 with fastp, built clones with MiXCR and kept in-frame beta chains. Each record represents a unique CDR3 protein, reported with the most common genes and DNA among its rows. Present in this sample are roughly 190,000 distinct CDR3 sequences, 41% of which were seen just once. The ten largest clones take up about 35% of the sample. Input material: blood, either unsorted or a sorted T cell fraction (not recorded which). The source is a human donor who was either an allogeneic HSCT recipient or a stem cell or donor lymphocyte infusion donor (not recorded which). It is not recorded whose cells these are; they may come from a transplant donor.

The CDR3 region is CSVERDSHNEQFF. CDR3 DNA: TGCAGCGTTGAAAGGGACAGTCACAATGAGCAGTTCTTC. The chain uses TRBV29-1 and TRBJ2-1, with 7 bases lining up with TRBD1. The ends lost 2 bases at V and 5 bases at J; junction bases unmatched: 3. This CDR3 comprises 13 residues. Germline CDR1 SQVTM, CDR2 ANQGSEA.

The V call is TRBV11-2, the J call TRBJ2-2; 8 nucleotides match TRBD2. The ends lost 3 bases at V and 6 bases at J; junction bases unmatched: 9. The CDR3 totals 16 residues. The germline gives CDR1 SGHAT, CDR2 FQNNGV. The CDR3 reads CASSFPGTSSAGELFF. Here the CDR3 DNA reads TGTGCCAGCAGCTTCCCCGGGACTAGTTCTGCCGGGGAGCTGTTTTTT. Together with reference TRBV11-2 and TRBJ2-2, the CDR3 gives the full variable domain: EAGVAQSPRYKIIEKRQSVAFWCNPISGHATLYWYQQILGQGPKLLIQFQNNGVVDDSQLPKDRFSAERLKGVDSTLKIQPAKLEDSAVYLCASSFPGTSSAGELFFGEGSRLTVL.

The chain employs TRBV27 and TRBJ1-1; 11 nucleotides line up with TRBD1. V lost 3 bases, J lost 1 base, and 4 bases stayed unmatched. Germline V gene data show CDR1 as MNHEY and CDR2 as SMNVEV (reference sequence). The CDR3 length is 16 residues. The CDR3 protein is CASSFGQGASNTEAFF. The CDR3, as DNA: TGTGCCAGCAGTTTTGGACAGGGGGCCTCGAACACTGAAGCTTTCTTT.

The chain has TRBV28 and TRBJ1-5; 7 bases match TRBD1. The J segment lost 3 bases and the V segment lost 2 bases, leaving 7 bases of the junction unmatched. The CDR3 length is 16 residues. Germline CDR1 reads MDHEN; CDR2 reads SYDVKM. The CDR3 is CASSLPGDSPNQPQHF. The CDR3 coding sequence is TGTGCCAGCAGTTTACCCGGGGACAGCCCCAATCAGCCCCAGCATTTT.

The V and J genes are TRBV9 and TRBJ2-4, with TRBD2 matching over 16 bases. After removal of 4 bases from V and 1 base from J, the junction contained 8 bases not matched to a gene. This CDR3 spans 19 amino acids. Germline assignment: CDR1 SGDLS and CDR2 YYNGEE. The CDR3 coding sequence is TGTGCCAGCAGCTCGGGGACTAGCGGGAGGGCCGAGGCCAAAAACATTCAGTACTTC. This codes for CASSSGTSGRAEAKNIQYF.

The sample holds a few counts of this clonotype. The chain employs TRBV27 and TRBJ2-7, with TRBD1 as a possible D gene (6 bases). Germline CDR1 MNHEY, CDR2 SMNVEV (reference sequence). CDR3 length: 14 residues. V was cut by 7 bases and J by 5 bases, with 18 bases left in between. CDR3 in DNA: TGTGCCAGCACTCCCATTCAGGGGATCCACGAGCAGTACTTC. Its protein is CASTPIQGIHEQYF.

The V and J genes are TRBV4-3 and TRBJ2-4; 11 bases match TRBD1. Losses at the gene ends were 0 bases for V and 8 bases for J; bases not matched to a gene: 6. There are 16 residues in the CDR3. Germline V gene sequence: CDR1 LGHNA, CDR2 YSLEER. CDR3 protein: CASSQERDRGFDIQYF. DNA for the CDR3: TGCGCCAGCAGCCAAGAACGGGACAGGGGGTTTGACATTCAGTACTTC.

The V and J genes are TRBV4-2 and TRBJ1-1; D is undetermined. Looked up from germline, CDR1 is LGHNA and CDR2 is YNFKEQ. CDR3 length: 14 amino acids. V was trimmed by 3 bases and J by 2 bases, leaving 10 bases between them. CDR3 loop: CASSQREGNTEAFF. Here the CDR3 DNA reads TGTGCCAGCAGCCAGCGGGAGGGAAACACTGAAGCTTTCTTT.

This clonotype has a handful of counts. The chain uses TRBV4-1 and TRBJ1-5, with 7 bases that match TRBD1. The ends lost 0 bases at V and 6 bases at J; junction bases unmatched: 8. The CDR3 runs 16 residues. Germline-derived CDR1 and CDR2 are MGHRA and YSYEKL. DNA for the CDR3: TGCGCCAGCAGCCAAGACGGTAGGGGGCCGGTTCAGCCCCAGCATTTT. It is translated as CASSQDGRGPVQPQHF.

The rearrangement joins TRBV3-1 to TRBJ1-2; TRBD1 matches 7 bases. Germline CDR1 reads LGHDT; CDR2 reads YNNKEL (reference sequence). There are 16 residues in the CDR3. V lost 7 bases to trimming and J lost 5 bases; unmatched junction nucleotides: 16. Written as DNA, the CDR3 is TGTGCCAGCACCGGGACAGACCCCAAATTGCAATATGGCTACACCTTC. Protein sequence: CASTGTDPKLQYGYTF.

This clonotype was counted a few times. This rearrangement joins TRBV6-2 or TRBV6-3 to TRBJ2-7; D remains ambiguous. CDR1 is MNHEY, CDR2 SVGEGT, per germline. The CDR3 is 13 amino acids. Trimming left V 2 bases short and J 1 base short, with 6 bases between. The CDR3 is CASSYVLSYEQYF. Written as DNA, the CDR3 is TGTGCCAGCAGTTACGTCTTATCCTACGAGCAGTACTTC.

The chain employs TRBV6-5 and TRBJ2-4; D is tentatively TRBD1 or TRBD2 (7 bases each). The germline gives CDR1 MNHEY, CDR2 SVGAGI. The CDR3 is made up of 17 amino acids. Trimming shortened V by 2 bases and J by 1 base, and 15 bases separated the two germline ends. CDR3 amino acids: CASSYRTGEGAKNIQYF. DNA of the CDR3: TGTGCCAGCAGTTACCGCACAGGGGAGGGGGCCAAAAACATTCAGTACTTC.

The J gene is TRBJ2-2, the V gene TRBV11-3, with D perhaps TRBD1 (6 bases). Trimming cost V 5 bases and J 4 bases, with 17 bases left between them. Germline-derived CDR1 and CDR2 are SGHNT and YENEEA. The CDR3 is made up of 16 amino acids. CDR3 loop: CASSAVGQTTTGELFF. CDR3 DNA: TGTGCCAGCAGCGCGGTTGGACAGACTACCACCGGGGAGCTGTTTTTT.

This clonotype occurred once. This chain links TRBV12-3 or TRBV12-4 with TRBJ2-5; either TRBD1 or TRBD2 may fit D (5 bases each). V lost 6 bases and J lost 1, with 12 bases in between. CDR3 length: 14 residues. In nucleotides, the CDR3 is TGTGCCAGCAGCCGACGGGACGGCCAAGAGACCCAGTACTTC. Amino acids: CASSRRDGQETQYF.

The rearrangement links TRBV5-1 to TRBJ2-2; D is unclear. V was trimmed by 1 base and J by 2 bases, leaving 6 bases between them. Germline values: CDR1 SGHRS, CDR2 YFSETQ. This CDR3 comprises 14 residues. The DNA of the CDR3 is TGCGCCAGCAGCTTGTCACCTAACACCGGGGAGCTGTTTTTT. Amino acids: CASSLSPNTGELFF.

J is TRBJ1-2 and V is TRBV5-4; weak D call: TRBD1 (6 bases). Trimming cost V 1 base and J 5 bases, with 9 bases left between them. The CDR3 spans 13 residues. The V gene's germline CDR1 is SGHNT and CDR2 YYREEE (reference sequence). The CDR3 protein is CASSLPTGYGYTF. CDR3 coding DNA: TGTGCCAGCAGCTTGCCAACAGGGTATGGCTACACCTTC.

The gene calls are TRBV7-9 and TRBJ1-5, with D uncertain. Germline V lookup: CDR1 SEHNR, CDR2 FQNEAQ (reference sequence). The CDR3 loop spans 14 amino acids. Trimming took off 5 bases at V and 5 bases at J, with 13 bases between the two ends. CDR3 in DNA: TGTGCCAGCAGCCCCCATTGGGAGGATCAGCCCCAGCATTTT. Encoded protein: CASSPHWEDQPQHF.

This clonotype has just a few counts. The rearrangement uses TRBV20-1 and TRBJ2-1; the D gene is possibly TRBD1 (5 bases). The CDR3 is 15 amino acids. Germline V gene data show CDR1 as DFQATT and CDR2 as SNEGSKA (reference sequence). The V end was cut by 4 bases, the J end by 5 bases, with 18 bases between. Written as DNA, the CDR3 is TGCAGTGCTACAGGGCCTACCGGAACGGACAATGAGCAGTTCTTC. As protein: CSATGPTGTDNEQFF.

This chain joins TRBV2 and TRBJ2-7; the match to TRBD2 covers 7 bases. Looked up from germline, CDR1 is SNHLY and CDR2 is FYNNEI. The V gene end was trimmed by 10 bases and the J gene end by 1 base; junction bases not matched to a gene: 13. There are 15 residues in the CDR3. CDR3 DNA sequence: TGTGCCACCAAGACTGGACTAGTAGCGTCCTACGAGCAGTACTTC. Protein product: CATKTGLVASYEQYF. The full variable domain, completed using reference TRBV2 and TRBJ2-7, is EPEVTQTPSHQVTQMGQEVILRCVPISNHLYFYWYRQILGQKVEFLVSFYNNEISEKSEIFDDQFSVERPDGSNFTLKIRSTKLEDSAMYFCATKTGLVASYEQYFGPGTRLTVT.

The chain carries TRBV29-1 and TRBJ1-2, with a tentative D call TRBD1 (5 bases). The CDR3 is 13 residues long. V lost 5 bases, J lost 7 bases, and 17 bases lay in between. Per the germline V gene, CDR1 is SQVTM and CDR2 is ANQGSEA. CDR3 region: CSVQQARIGGYTF. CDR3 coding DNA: TGCAGCGTTCAACAGGCCCGTATCGGTGGCTACACCTTC.